Below, one T cell receptor beta chain is given with its context. Its specific antigen is unknown. Base qualities are missing; no much larger clone stands one base away. The CDR3 numbers 13 residues from cysteine through phenylalanine. Solely the CDR3 DNA is kept, with 39 bases framed from the first base. Between the V and J ends, shortened by 2 bases and 6 bases respectively, the junction contains 5 bases. CDR1 and CDR2, looked up from the germline V gene, are SGHTA and FQGTGA. This entry comes from a study of technical replicates of blood from several donors (dated by TCRdb to 2017 to 2019). The method was the immunoSEQ multiplex PCR assay. In its TCRdb copy, this immuneACCESS table keeps in-frame sequences only and misses some clones. Where compared with another copy, unresolved V genes explain less than half of these, and the others have no known cause. The sample table holds 80,000 to 100,000 clones, of which about 90% were seen once. The ten largest clones represent 0.27% of the sample.

The TCR originated in a human donor in good health. The V gene is TRBV7-3 and the J gene is TRBJ1-6, and possibly TRBD1, on 5 matching bases. The sequenced sample consisted of T cells isolated from PBMCs. The nucleotide sequence is given as TGTGCCAGCAGCTTACAGGGTAATTCACCCCTCCACTTT. This yields the protein CASSLQGNSPLHF. Where the CDR3 stops, the reference TRBV7-3 and TRBJ1-6 genes take over; the full variable domain is GAGVSQTPSNKVTEKGKYVELRCDPISGHTALYWYRQSLGQGPEFLIYFQGTGAADDSGLPNDRFFAVRPEGSVSTLKIQRTERGDSAVYLCASSLQGNSPLHFGNGTRLTVT.